The 14 T cell receptor beta chains in this list originate from one sample, sequenced in a study of cytomegalovirus exposure and HLA in healthy donors. The PCR employed 60 Vbeta primers together with 13 Jbeta primers. Data came from immunoSEQ multiplex PCR; TCRdb stores just in-frame clones and leaves some out. The data show around 150,000 clones, around 72% seen once. Input material: PBMCs. The receptors were sampled from a man between 40 and 49 years old in good health and CMV-seronegative.

This clone was counted a single time. The chain employs TRBV6-5 and TRBJ2-5; a possible D gene is TRBD1 (6 bases). This CDR3 comprises 15 residues. The V gene's germline CDR1 is MNHEY and CDR2 SVGAGI. V was trimmed by 6 bases and J by 1 base, leaving 15 bases between them. The CDR3 nucleotides are TGTGCCAGCAGCGAACAGAGGGGGACCCAAGAGACCCAGTACTTC. Translation: CASSEQRGTQETQYF.

V is TRBV2 and J is TRBJ2-4, with 7 bases matching TRBD1. The V gene's germline CDR1 is SNHLY and CDR2 FYNNEI. This CDR3 contains 16 residues. V trimming: 6 bases; J trimming: 6 bases; junction bases outside the gene matches: 14. Here the CDR3 DNA reads TGTGCCAGCAGCGATGACAGGGAAAGTCTAGGAAACATTCAGTACTTC. Residues: CASSDDRESLGNIQYF. Variable domain in full (rest from reference TRBV2 and TRBJ2-4): EPEVTQTPSHQVTQMGQEVILRCVPISNHLYFYWYRQILGQKVEFLVSFYNNEISEKSEIFDDQFSVERPDGSNFTLKIRSTKLEDSAMYFCASSDDRESLGNIQYFGAGTRLSVL.

The chain couples TRBV19 to TRBJ2-7, with TRBD2 identical over 9 bases. Looked up from germline, CDR1 is LNHDA and CDR2 is SQIVND (reference sequence). V gave up 4 bases and J gave up 3 bases; unmatched junction bases: 4. The CDR3 runs to 14 residues. CDR3 bases: TGTGCCAGTAGTAATGCAGCGGGAGGCTACGAGCAGTACTTC. Its protein is CASSNAAGGYEQYF.

The V gene is TRBV4-2, the J gene TRBJ1-3; maybe TRBD1 (5 bases). This CDR3 contains 17 residues. Germline CDR1 reads LGHNA; CDR2 reads YNFKEQ. Trimming pared 1 base from V and 4 bases from J, leaving 17 bases between. CDR3 protein: CASSQAGGRRLGNTIYF. The DNA for the CDR3 is TGTGCCAGCAGCCAAGCCGGGGGACGACGACTCGGAAACACCATATATTTT.

V gene TRBV27 combines with J gene TRBJ2-2, with 7 bases aligning to TRBD1. This CDR3 contains 13 residues. Germline CDR1 reads MNHEY; CDR2 reads SMNVEV (reference sequence). Trimming cost V 0 bases and J 9 bases; bases outside gene matches: 1. The CDR3, as DNA: TGTGCCAGCAGTTTATCAGGGGGCCGGGAGCTGTTTTTT. Translated: CASSLSGGRELFF.

CDR3 loop: CASSMAGEGHTGELFF. The DNA for the CDR3 is TGTGCCAGTAGTATGGCCGGGGAGGGGCACACCGGGGAGCTGTTTTTT. The chain carries TRBV19 and TRBJ2-2; 7 positions agree with TRBD2. Germline V gene lookup returns CDR1 LNHDA and CDR2 SQIVND (reference sequence). The J segment lost 3 bases and the V segment lost 3 bases, leaving 7 bases of the junction unmatched. This CDR3 is 16 amino acids long.

Notes on this clone: This sample also contains other DNA sequences that code for the same CDR3. The chain recombines TRBV28 with TRBJ1-4; a possible D gene is TRBD1 (6 bases). Trimming cost V 3 bases and J 4 bases, with 15 bases left between them. CDR1 and CDR2 from the germline V gene are MDHEN and SYDVKM. This CDR3 region has 16 residues. CDR3 in DNA: TGTGCCAGCAGTTTTGCTGGACAGTCGATTAATGAAAAACTGTTTTTT. Translating it yields CASSFAGQSINEKLFF.

This sequence joins TRBV5-6 and TRBJ2-7; D is possibly TRBD1 (8 bases). The CDR3 has 13 residues. V lost 5 bases to trimming and J lost 7 bases, with 16 bases between them. Germline loops: CDR1 SGHDT, CDR2 YYEEEE. CDR3 region: CASRLGQGGEQYF. The CDR3 DNA follows: TGTGCCAGCAGATTAGGACAGGGAGGGGAGCAGTACTTC.

The CDR3 sequence: CASSSPGTAYEQYF. DNA for the CDR3: TGTGCCAGCAGCTCACCCGGGACAGCTTACGAGCAGTACTTC. The rearrangement uses TRBV7-8 and TRBJ2-7; 7 nucleotides agree with TRBD1. Germline CDR1 SGHVS, CDR2 FQNEAQ. The CDR3 loop spans 14 amino acids. V dropped 4 bases and J dropped 4; count of bases not matched to a gene: 7.

V gene TRBV5-6 combines with J gene TRBJ1-1, with 7 nucleotides matching TRBD1. The V gene end was trimmed by 4 bases and the J gene end by 0 bases; junction bases not matched to a gene: 3. The CDR3 contains 14 residues. The V gene's germline CDR1 is SGHDT and CDR2 YYEEEE. This chain's CDR3 is CASSMGQMNTEAFF. In DNA, the CDR3 is TGTGCCAGCAGCATGGGACAGATGAACACTGAAGCTTTCTTT.

The chain has TRBV2 and TRBJ2-7; the match to TRBD2 covers 8 bases. Germline CDR1 is SNHLY and CDR2 is FYNNEI. Trimming removed 6 bases from V and 5 bases from J; junction bases left unmatched: 12. This CDR3 is built from 15 residues. As DNA, the CDR3 is TGTGCCAGCAGGCCTACTAGCGGTCCGAGGGACGAGCAGTACTTC. This codes for CASRPTSGPRDEQYF.

This chain links TRBV5-4 with TRBJ2-7, with D possibly TRBD2 on 6 matching bases. Trimming pared 2 bases from V and 3 bases from J, leaving 21 bases between. Looked up from germline, CDR1 is SGHNT and CDR2 is YYREEE (reference sequence). The CDR3 runs 17 residues. The CDR3 nucleotides are TGTGCCAGCAGCTTTGGTACCGGGCTAGCGAAACTCTACGAGCAGTACTTC. Its translation: CASSFGTGLAKLYEQYF.

This clone was seen a few times. The J gene is TRBJ2-7, the V gene TRBV5-5; D gene uncertain. The CDR3 is 17 residues long. Trimming pared 0 bases from V and 0 bases from J, leaving 16 bases between. Germline V lookup: CDR1 SGHKS, CDR2 YYEKEE (reference sequence). The DNA of the CDR3 is TGTGCCAGCAGCTTGGTTTTGCGAGTCTCGAGCTCCTACGAGCAGTACTTC. Its protein is CASSLVLRVSSSYEQYF.

This clone showed up just once. The V call is TRBV6-1, the J call TRBJ1-3; D call uncertain. Germline CDR1 MNHNS, CDR2 SASEGT. There are 12 residues in the CDR3. V was trimmed by 7 bases and J by 3 bases, leaving 7 bases between them. The CDR3 DNA is TGTGCCAGCAAGACACTTGGAAACACCATATATTTT. Translation: CASKTLGNTIYF.